This entry lists 14 T cell receptor beta chains sequenced from one sample in a study of blood T cell repertoires in COVID-19. Some clones are missing from TCRdb's copy, which holds only in-frame ones; the method was immunoSEQ multiplex PCR. The table lists 240,000 or so clones, 86% of them singletons. Sequencing input: peripheral blood. The receptors were sampled from a man aged 80 or over with acute or convalescent COVID-19.

The CDR3 reads CASSRDRGRFYEQYF. Here the CDR3 DNA reads TGTGCCAGCAGCCGAGACAGGGGGCGGTTCTACGAGCAGTACTTC. This rearrangement joins TRBV7-8 to TRBJ2-7, with 10 bases matching TRBD1. Germline V gene data show CDR1 as SGHVS and CDR2 as FQNEAQ. The CDR3 is made up of 15 amino acids. The V segment lost 5 bases and the J segment 3 bases; nucleotides outside the gene matches: 7.

The rearrangement joins TRBV7-9 to TRBJ2-1; 7 nucleotides agree with TRBD1. V lost 6 bases and J lost 7; bases outside the gene matches: 9. The CDR3 extends over 14 amino acids. In germline, CDR1 is SEHNR, CDR2 FQNEAQ (reference sequence). The CDR3 DNA reads as TGTGCCAGCAGTGACAGGGCAGTGAGTAATGAGCAGTTCTTC. This codes for CASSDRAVSNEQFF.

The chain links TRBV28 to TRBJ2-5; D remains ambiguous. The CDR3 has 13 residues. The ends were cut back, 7 bases at V and 5 bases at J, with 14 bases in the middle. CDR1 and CDR2 (germline): MDHEN, SYDVKM. The CDR3 nucleotides are TGTGCCAGCATTGCCTCCGGGTTGGAGACCCAGTACTTC. Translating it yields CASIASGLETQYF. The entire variable domain, with the rest obtained from reference TRBV28 and TRBJ2-5, is as follows: DVKVTQSSRYLVKRTGEKVFLECVQDMDHENMFWYRQDPGLGLRLIYFSYDVKMKEKGDIPEGYSVSREKKERFSLILESASTNQTSMYLCASIASGLETQYFGPGTRLLVL.

The chain is built from TRBV5-1 and TRBJ2-7; 7 bases line up with TRBD2. Germline CDR1 SGHRS, CDR2 YFSETQ. Trimming cost V 4 bases and J 2 bases; bases outside gene matches: 6. This CDR3 has 14 residues. CDR3 in DNA: TGCGCCAGCAGCGGGCCGGGGGGAACCTACGAGCAGTACTTC. Translated: CASSGPGGTYEQYF. Using reference TRBV5-1 and TRBJ2-7 for the parts outside the CDR3, the full variable domain is KAGVTQTPRYLIKTRGQQVTLSCSPISGHRSVSWYQQTPGQGLQFLFEYFSETQRNKGNFPGRFSGRQFSNSRSEMNVSTLELGDSALYLCASSGPGGTYEQYFGPGTRLTVT.

The chain links TRBV15 to TRBJ1-5; a possible D gene is TRBD1 (6 bases). The CDR3 covers 14 residues. Germline values: CDR1 LNHNV, CDR2 YYDKDF (reference sequence). V was pared by 3 bases and J by 6 bases, with 12 bases between. The CDR3 loop is CATSRDQGSQPQHF. The CDR3 DNA is TGTGCCACCAGCAGGGACCAGGGGAGTCAGCCCCAGCATTTT. The full variable domain, rest sourced from reference TRBV15 and TRBJ1-5, is DAMVIQNPRYQVTQFGKPVTLSCSQTLNHNVMYWYQQKSSQAPKLLFHYYDKDFNNEADTPDNFQSRRPNTSFCFLDIRSPGLGDTAMYLCATSRDQGSQPQHFGDGTRLSIL.

CDR3 amino acids: CASRPSMRGGPHQETQYF. CDR3 bases: TGTGCCAGCAGACCCTCGATGCGGGGGGGACCACACCAAGAGACCCAGTACTTC. The chain combines TRBV7-2 with TRBJ2-5; 9 nucleotides agree with TRBD2. The V segment lost 6 bases and the J segment 0 bases; nucleotides outside the gene matches: 14. The CDR3 sequence is 18 residues long. CDR1 and CDR2 (germline): SGHTA, FQGNSA.

This clone was detected once. The genes are TRBV7-2 and TRBJ2-7, with 9 bases identical to TRBD2. Germline V gives CDR1 SGHTA, CDR2 FQGNSA. Trimming cost V 5 bases and J 2 bases; bases outside gene matches: 1. The CDR3 contains 13 residues. The CDR3 protein is CASSPSGAYEQYF. CDR3 in DNA: TGTGCCAGCAGCCCTAGCGGGGCCTACGAGCAGTACTTC.

About this clone itself: One end of the junction varies from germline; a read error may be responsible. The chain is built from TRBV7-7 and TRBJ2-5; TRBD1 matches at 10 bases. The length of the CDR3 is 15 residues. Germline V gives CDR1 SSHAT, CDR2 FNYEAQ (reference sequence). CDR3 coding DNA: TGTGCTAGCAGCTCGACAGGGGGCTTCCAAGAGACCCAGTACTTC. Translating gives CASSSTGGFQETQYF. Full variable domain (outside the CDR3, taken from reference TRBV7-7 and TRBJ2-5): GAGVSQSPRYKVTKRGQDVTLRCDPISSHATLYWYQQALGQGPEFLTYFNYEAQPDKSGLPSDRFSAERPEGSISTLTIQRTEQRDSAMYRCASSSTGGFQETQYFGPGTRLLVL.

This chain joins TRBV19 and TRBJ2-7; 10 bases map to TRBD1. There are 15 residues in the CDR3. Germline V CDR1 and CDR2: LNHDA, SQIVND (reference sequence). The V segment lost 6 bases and the J segment 4 bases; nucleotides outside the gene matches: 9. The CDR3 DNA sequence: TGTGCCAGTAGCCAGAGGGACAGGGGAGGATACGAGCAGTACTTC. Residues: CASSQRDRGGYEQYF.

This sequence joins TRBV14 and TRBJ1-1; D remains ambiguous. Trimming took 10 bases from V and 1 from J, leaving 7 bases between them. The CDR3 sequence is 11 residues long. Germline lookup yields CDR1 SGHDN and CDR2 FVKESK. CDR3 nucleotides: TGTGCCATCCGGGGGAACACTGAAGCTTTCTTT. Its protein is CAIRGNTEAFF.

The rearrangement uses TRBV27 and TRBJ1-5; TRBD1 aligns across 7 bases. V was pared by 2 bases and J by 0 bases, with 4 bases of the junction left unmatched. The CDR3 totals 16 residues. Germline CDR1 MNHEY, CDR2 SMNVEV (reference sequence). DNA for the CDR3: TGTGCCAGCAGTTTAAGGGGGACAGATAGCAATCAGCCCCAGCATTTT. It yields the protein CASSLRGTDSNQPQHF.

The genes are TRBV7-3 and TRBJ2-7; D not certain. V gave up 1 base and J gave up 4 bases, with 14 bases separating them. The V gene's germline CDR1 is SGHTA and CDR2 FQGTGA. The CDR3 totals 15 residues. The CDR3 reads CASSLMADSFYEQYF. CDR3 in DNA: TGTGCCAGCAGCTTAATGGCCGACTCCTTTTACGAGCAGTACTTC.

This clone has more than one count but fewer than ten. V and J are TRBV2 and TRBJ2-5, with D possibly matching TRBD2 (5 bases). This CDR3 is built from 13 residues. Trimming removed 8 bases at V and 2 bases at J, with 12 bases between. The V gene's germline CDR1 is SNHLY and CDR2 FYNNEI. Written as DNA, the CDR3 is TGTGCCAGCGGCCGGGGTATACAAGAGACCCAGTACTTC. This encodes CASGRGIQETQYF.

This clone appeared a single time. The CDR3 loop reads CASGPGQPKNEKLFF. In DNA form, the CDR3 reads TGTGCCAGCGGCCCGGGACAGCCAAAAAATGAAAAACTGTTTTTT. V usage is TRBV28 and J usage is TRBJ1-4, with TRBD1 identical over 7 bases. Per the germline V gene, CDR1 is MDHEN and CDR2 is SYDVKM. The CDR3 has 15 residues. J lost 5 bases, V lost 8 bases, and 11 bases had no gene match.